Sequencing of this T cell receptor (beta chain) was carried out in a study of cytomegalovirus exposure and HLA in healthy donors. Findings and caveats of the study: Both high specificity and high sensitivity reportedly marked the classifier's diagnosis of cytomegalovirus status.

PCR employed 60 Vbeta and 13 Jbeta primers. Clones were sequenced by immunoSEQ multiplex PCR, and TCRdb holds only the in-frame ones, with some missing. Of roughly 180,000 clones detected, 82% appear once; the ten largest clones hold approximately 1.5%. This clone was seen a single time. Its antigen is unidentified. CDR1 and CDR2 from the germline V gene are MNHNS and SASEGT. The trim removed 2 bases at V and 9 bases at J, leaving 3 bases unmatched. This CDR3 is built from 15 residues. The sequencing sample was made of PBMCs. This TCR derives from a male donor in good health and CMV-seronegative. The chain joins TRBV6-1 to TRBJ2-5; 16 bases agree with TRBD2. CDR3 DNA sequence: TGTGCCAGCAGTGAAAGGGGACTAGCGGGGGGGGCCCAGTACTTC. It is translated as CASSERGLAGGAQYF.